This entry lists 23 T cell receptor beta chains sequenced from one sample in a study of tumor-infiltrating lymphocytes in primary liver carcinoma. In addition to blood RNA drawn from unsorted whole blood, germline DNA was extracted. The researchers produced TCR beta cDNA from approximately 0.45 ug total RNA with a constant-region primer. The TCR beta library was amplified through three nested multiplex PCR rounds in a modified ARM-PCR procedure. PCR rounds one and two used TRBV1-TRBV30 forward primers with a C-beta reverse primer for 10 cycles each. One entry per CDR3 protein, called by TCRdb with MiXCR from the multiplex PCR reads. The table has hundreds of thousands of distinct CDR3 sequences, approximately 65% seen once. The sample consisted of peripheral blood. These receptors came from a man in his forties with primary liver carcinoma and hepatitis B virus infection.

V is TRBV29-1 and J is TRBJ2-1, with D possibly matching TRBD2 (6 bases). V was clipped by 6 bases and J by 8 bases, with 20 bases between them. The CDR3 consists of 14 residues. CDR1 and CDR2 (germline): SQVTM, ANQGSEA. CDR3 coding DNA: TGCAGCGTCCGGACCAACGGGAGTGGCCATGAGCAGTTCTTC. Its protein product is CSVRTNGSGHEQFF.

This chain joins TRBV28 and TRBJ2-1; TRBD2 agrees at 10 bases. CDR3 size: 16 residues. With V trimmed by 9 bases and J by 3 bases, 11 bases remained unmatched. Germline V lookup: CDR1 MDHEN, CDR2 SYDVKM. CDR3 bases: TGTGCCAGGAGTCCGCTAGCGGGAGTGCGCTACAATGAGCAGTTCTTC. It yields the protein CARSPLAGVRYNEQFF.

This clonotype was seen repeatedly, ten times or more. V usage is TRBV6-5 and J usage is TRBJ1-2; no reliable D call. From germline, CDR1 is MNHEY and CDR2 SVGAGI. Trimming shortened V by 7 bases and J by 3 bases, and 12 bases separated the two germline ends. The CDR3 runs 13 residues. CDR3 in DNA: TGTGCCAGCACCCTAAACCTCTACTATGGCTACACCTTC. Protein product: CASTLNLYYGYTF.

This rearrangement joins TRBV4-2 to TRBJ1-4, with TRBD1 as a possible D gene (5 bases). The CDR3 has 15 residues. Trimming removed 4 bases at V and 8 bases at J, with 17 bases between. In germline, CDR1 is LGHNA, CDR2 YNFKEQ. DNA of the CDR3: TGTGCCAGCAGCCCCACGGGGGGGTTGAACGAAAAACTGTTTTTT. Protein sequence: CASSPTGGLNEKLFF.

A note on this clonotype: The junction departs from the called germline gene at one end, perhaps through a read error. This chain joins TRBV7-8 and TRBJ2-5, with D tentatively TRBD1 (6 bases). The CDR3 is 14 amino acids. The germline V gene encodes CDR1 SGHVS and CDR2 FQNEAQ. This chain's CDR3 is CASRVGTTQGTQYF. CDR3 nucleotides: TGTGCCAGCAGAGTGGGGACAACTCAAGGGACCCAGTACTTC.

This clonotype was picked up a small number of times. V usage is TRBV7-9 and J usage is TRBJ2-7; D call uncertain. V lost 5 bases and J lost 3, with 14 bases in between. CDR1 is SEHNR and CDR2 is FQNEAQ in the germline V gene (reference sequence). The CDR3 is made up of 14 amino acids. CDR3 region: CASSELAKSYEQYF. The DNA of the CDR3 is TGTGCCAGCAGCGAGCTGGCGAAAAGCTACGAGCAGTACTTC.

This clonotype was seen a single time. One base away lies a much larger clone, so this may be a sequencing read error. In DNA, the CDR3 is TGCGCCAGCAGCCAAGCTCTTAGGAGGGAGACCCAGTACTTC. It translates to CASSQALRRETQYF. The chain couples TRBV4-1 to TRBJ2-5; tentative D call: TRBD2 (5 bases). Germline V gene lookup returns CDR1 MGHRA and CDR2 YSYEKL. The CDR3 is 14 residues long. V lost 1 base and J 5 bases, leaving 11 bases between the germline ends.

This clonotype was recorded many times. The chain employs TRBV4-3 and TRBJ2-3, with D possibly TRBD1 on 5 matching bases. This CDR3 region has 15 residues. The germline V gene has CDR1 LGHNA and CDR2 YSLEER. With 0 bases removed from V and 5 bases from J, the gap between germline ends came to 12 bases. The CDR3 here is CASSQDGRGEDTQYF. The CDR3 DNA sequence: TGCGCCAGCAGCCAAGATGGAAGGGGTGAAGATACGCAGTATTTT.

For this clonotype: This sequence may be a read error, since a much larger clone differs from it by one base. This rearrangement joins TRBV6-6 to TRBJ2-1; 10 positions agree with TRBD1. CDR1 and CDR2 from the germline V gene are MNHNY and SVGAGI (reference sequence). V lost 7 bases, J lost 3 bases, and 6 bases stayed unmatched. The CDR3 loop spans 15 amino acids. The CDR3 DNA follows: TGTGCCAGCACCTCGGGACAGGGGAGCTACAATGAGCAGTTCTTC. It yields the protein CASTSGQGSYNEQFF.

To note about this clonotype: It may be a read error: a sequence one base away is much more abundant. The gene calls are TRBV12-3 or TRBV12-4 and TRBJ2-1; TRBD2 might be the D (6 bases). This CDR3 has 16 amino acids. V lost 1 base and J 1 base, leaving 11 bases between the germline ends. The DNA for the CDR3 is TGTGCCAGCAGTTTAGTAGGGCTAGCGTCCTACAATGAGCAGTTCTTC. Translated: CASSLVGLASYNEQFF.

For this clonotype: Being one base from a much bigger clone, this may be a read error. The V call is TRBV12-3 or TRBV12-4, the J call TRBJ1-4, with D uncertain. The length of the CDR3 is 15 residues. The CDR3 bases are TGTGCCAGCGGTTTATCGCATCGGAGGGATGAAAAACTGTTTTTT. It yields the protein CASGLSHRRDEKLFF.

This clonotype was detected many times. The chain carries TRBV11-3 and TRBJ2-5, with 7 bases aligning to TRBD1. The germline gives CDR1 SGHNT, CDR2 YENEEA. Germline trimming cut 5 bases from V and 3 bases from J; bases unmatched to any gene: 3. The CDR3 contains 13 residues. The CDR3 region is CASSPGTEETQYF. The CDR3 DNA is TGTGCCAGCAGCCCTGGGACAGAAGAGACCCAGTACTTC.

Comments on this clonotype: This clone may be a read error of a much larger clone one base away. This CDR3 reads CTSSYFDTQYF. Here the CDR3 DNA reads TGTACCAGCAGTTATTTTGATACGCAGTATTTT. The chain has TRBV6-2 or TRBV6-3 and TRBJ2-3; no firm D call. This CDR3 has 11 residues. The germline V gene has CDR1 MNHEY and CDR2 SVGEGT.

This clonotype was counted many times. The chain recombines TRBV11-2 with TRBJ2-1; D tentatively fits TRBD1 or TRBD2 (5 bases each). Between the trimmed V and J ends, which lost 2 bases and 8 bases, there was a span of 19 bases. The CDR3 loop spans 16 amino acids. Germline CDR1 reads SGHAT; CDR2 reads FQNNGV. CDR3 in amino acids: CASSLRGRPEADEQFF. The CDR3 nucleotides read TGTGCCAGCAGCTTACGGGGCCGCCCCGAGGCGGATGAGCAGTTCTTC.

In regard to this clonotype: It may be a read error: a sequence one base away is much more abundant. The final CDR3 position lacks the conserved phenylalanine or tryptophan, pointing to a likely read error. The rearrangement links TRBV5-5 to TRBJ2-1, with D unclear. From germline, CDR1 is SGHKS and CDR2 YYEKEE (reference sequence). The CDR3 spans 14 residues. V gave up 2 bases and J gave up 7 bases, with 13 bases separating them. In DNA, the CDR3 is TGTGCCAGCAGCTTTGCAACAATTGAGAATGAGCAGTTCTTA. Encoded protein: CASSFATIENEQFL.

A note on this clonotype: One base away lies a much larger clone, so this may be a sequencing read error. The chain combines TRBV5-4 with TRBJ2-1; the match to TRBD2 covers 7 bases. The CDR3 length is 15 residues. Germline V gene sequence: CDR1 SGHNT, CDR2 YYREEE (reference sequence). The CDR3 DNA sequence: TGTGCCAGCAGCCCCGGGGGGTATGGGTCCAATGAGCAGTCCTTC. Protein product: CASSPGGYGSNEQSF.

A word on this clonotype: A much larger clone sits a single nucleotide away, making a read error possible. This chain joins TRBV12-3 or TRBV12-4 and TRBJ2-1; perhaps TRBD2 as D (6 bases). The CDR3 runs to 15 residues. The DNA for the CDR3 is TGTGCCAGCACCATTAGCGGCAACTCCTGCAATGAGCAGTTCTTC. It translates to CASTISGNSCNEQFF.

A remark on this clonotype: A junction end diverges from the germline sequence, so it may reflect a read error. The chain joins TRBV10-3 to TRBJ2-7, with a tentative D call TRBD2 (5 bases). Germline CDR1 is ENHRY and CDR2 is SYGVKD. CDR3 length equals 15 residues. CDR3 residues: CAIGSRAPSSSEEYF. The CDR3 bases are TGTGCCATCGGGAGCCGGGCCCCCTCCTCCTCCGAGGAGTATTTC.

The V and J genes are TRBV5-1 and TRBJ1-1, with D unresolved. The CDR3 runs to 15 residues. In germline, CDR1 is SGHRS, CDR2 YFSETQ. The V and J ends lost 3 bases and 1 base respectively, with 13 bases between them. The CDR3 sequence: CASSSSSSSNTEAFF. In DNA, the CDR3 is TGCGCCAGCAGCTCCTCGAGCAGTTCGAACACTGAAGCTTTCTTT. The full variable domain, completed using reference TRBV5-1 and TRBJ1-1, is KAGVTQTPRYLIKTRGQQVTLSCSPISGHRSVSWYQQTPGQGLQFLFEYFSETQRNKGNFPGRFSGRQFSNSRSEMNVSTLELGDSALYLCASSSSSSSNTEAFFGQGTRLTVV.

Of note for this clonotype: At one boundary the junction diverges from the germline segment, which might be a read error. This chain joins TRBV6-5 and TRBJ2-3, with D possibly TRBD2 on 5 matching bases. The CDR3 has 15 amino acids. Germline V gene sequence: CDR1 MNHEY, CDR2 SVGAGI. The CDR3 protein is CACRMTERGTDTQYF. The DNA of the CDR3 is TGTGCCTGCAGAATGACGGAGAGGGGCACAGATACGCAGTATTTT.

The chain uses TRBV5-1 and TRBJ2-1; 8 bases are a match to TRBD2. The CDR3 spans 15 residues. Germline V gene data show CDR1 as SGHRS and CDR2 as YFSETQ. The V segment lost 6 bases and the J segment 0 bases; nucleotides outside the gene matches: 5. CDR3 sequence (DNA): TGCGCCAGCAAAGCGGGAGCGAGCTCCTACAATGAGCAGTTCTTC. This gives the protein CASKAGASSYNEQFF.

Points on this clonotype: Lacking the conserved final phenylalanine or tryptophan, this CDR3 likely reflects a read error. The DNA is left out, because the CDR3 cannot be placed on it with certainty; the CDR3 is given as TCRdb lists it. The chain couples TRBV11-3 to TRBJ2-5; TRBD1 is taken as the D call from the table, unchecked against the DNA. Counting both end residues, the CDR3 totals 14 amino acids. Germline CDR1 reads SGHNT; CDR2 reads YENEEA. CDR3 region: CASSKPGGKETHYS.

CDR3 sequence reads: CASSDGGDTGTDTQYF. As DNA, the CDR3 is TGCGCCAGCAGTGATGGGGGGGATACCGGCACAGATACGCAGTATTTT. The chain uses TRBV10-1 and TRBJ2-3, with 7 bases aligning to TRBD2. The CDR3 is made up of 16 amino acids. Germline values: CDR1 WNHNN, CDR2 SYGVQD (reference sequence). V was clipped by 3 bases and J by 1 base; unmatched bases: 7.